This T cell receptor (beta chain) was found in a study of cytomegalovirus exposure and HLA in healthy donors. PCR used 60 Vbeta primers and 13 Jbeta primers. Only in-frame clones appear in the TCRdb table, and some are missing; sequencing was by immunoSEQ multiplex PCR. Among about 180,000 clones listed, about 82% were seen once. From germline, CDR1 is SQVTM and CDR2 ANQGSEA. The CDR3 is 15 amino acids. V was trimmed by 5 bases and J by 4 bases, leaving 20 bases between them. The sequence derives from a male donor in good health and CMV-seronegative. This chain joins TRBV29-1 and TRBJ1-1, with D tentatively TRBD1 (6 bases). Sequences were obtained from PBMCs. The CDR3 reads CSVSRAGTRRTEAFF. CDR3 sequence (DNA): TGCAGCGTTTCACGAGCCGGGACACGTCGCACTGAAGCTTTCTTT. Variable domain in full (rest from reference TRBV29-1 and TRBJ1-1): SAVISQKPSRDICQRGTSLTIQCQVDSQVTMMFWYRQQPGQSLTLIATANQGSEATYESGFVIDKFPISRPNLTFSTLTVSNMSPEDSSIYLCSVSRAGTRRTEAFFGQGTRLTVV.